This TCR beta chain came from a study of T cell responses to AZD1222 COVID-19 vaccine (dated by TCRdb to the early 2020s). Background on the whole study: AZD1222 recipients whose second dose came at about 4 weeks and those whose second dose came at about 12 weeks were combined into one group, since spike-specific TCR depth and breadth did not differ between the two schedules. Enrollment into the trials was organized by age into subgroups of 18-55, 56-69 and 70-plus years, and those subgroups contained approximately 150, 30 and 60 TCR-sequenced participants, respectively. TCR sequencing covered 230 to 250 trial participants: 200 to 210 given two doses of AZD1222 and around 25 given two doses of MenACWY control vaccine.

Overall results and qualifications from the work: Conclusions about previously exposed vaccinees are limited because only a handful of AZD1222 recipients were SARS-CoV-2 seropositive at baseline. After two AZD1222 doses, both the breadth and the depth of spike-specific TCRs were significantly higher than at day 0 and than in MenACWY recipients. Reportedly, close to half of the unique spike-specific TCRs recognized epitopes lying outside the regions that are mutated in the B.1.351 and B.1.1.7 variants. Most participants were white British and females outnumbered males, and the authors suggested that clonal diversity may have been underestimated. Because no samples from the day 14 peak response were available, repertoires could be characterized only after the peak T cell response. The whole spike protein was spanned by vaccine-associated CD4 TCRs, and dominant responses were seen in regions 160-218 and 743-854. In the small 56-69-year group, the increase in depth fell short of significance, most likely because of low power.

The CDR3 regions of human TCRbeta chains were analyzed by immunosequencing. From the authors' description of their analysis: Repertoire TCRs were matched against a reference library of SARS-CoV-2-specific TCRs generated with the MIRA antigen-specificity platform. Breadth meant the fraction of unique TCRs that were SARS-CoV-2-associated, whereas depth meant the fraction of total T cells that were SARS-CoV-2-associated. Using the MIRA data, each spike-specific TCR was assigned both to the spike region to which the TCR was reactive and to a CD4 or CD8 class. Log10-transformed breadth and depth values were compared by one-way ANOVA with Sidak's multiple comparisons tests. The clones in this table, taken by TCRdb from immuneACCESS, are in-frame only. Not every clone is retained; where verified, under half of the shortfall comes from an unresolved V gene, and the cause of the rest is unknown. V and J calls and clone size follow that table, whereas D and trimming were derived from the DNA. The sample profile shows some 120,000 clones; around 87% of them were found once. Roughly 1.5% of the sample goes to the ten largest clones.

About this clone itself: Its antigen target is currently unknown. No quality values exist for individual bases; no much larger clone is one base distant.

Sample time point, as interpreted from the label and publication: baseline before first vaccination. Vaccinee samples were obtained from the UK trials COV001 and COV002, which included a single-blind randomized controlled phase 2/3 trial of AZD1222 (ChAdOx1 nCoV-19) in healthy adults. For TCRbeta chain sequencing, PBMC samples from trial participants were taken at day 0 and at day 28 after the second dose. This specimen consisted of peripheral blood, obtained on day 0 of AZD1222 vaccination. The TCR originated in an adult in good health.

The DNA sequence reads TGTGCCAGCAGCGCCTTGACGGGCCAGGCAGGCTACACCTTC. Protein translation: CASSALTGQAGYTF. The rearranged chain carries TRBV5-4 and TRBJ1-2; too little of a D gene remains to name it. The CDR3 starts with the cysteine, ends with the phenylalanine, and has 14 residues. This entry keeps only the CDR3 DNA: 42 bases, framed from base 1. V is clipped by 4 bases and J by 8 bases, and the sequence between their germline boundaries is 18 bases long. Looking up the germline V gene (reference sequence) yields CDR1 SGHNT and CDR2 YYREEE.